This paragraph covers one T cell receptor (beta chain) sequence. Profiled with immunoSEQ multiplex PCR; TCRdb holds only in-frame clones, not every one. Here the sample spans 15,000 to 20,000 clones, 65% to 80% being singletons. The data are from a study of OX40 agonist ivuxolimab in advanced cancers. The sequencing used CD4+ or CD8+ T cells sorted from blood, collected in a trial of the OX40 agonist ivuxolimab. The receptor was isolated from an adult with an advanced solid tumor such as melanoma, head and neck, liver or kidney cancer.

The CDR3 region is CAIKGQGAGEQYF. CDR3 nucleotides: TGTGCCATCAAGGGACAGGGGGCGGGAGAGCAGTACTTC. J is TRBJ2-5 and V is TRBV10-3, with TRBD1 matching 12 bases. The junction had 8 bases not matched to a gene; V was cut back by 7 bases and J by 11 bases. CDR1 is ENHRY and CDR2 is SYGVKD in the germline V gene. The CDR3 is 13 amino acids.